A selection of T cell receptor beta chains follows, all from one sample in a study of shared clonotypes between healthy human individuals. The table came from immunoSEQ multiplex PCR; TCRdb's copy has only in-frame clones and leaves some out. The sample yields 850,000 to 1,200,000 clones, more than 65% seen once. Sequencing used memory CD4+ T cells sorted from blood. These receptors came from a man younger than 35 in good health. CDR3s include the opening cysteine and the closing phenylalanine or tryptophan. The D gene is left open where the match is weak. The size of a clone is reported for some rows only, either as once, few or many, or as a class for expanded clones.

TRBV2	TRBJ2-7	TRBD2	-	CASKPGTSVYEQYF	TGTGCCAGCAAGCCAGGGACTAGCGTTTACGAGCAGTACTTC
TRBV11-2	TRBJ2-1	TRBD2	-	CASSRILAGGPHEQFF	TGTGCCAGCAGCCGCATACTAGCGGGGGGGCCCCATGAGCAGTTCTTC
TRBV7-8	TRBJ2-2	-	-	CASSLAPAYGGGELFF	TGTGCCAGCAGCTTAGCCCCTGCTTACGGTGGCGGGGAGCTGTTTTTT
TRBV7-8	TRBJ2-7	TRBD2	-	CASSLAGSGRVYEQYF	TGTGCCAGCAGCTTAGCGGGTAGCGGGAGGGTTTACGAGCAGTACTTC
TRBV6-1	TRBJ1-2	TRBD1	-	CASSPGQGFGYTF	TGTGCCAGCAGTCCGGGACAGGGGTTCGGCTACACCTTC
TRBV28	TRBJ2-4	-	few	CASSTYWGDGKNIQYF	TGTGCCAGCAGTACCTACTGGGGGGATGGCAAAAACATTCAGTACTTC
TRBV5-1	TRBJ2-3	TRBD2	-	CASSLGLAGEGTQYF	TGCGCCAGCAGCCTCGGACTAGCGGGGGAAGGAACGCAGTATTTT
TRBV5-8	TRBJ1-3	-	-	CASSLAGTSGNTIYF	TGTGCCAGCAGCTTGGCCGGCACGTCTGGAAACACCATATATTTT
TRBV4-3	TRBJ2-2	-	-	CASRGQANTGELFF	TGCGCCAGCAGAGGGCAGGCGAACACCGGGGAGCTGTTTTTT
TRBV5-1	TRBJ2-3	TRBD2	-	CASSLGVLAGADTQYF	TGCGCCAGCAGCTTAGGCGTGTTAGCGGGAGCAGATACGCAGTATTTT
TRBV18	TRBJ1-1	-	-	CASSPPGMNTEAFF	TGTGCCAGCTCACCTCCGGGAATGAACACTGAAGCTTTCTTT
TRBV7-3	TRBJ2-5	-	-	CASSVGLEETQYF	TGTGCCAGCAGCGTCGGACTCGAAGAGACCCAGTACTTC
TRBV10-3	TRBJ1-2	TRBD1	-	CAITATGDRSHGYTF	TGTGCCATCACTGCCACCGGGGACAGGAGCCATGGCTACACCTTC
TRBV6-1	TRBJ1-2	-	-	CASGGEGGYTF	TGTGCCAGCGGGGGGGAGGGAGGCTACACCTTC
TRBV10-1	TRBJ2-7	-	-	CASSDSPDYEQYF	TGCGCCAGCAGTGATTCCCCAGACTACGAGCAGTACTTC
TRBV6-1	TRBJ2-1	TRBD2	-	CASSEIYGGNEQFF	TGTGCCAGCAGTGAAATTTACGGGGGGAATGAGCAGTTCTTC
TRBV10-1	TRBJ1-6	-	few	CASSMEGSPLHF	TGCGCCAGCAGTATGGAGGGGTCACCCCTCCACTTT
TRBV10-2	TRBJ2-7	TRBD1	-	CATGTGGPYEQYF	TGCGCGACCGGGACAGGGGGCCCCTACGAGCAGTACTTC
TRBV28	TRBJ1-2	-	once	CASIPPEGRGGYTF	TGTGCCAGCATTCCTCCTGAGGGGAGGGGTGGCTACACCTTC
TRBV7-9	TRBJ2-7	TRBD2	-	CASSFSNLRGGEQYF	TGTGCCAGCAGCTTCAGTAACCTGCGGGGGGGCGAGCAGTACTTC
TRBV6-4	TRBJ1-1	-	-	CASSEDINTEAFF	TGTGCCAGCAGTGAGGACATTAACACTGAAGCTTTCTTT
TRBV6-1	TRBJ2-3	TRBD2	once	CASSVGTSDLRTDTQYF	TGTGCCAGCAGTGTAGGGACTAGCGACCTTCGCACAGATACGCAGTATTTT
TRBV30	TRBJ1-6	-	few	CAWSPGTANSPLHF	TGTGCCTGGAGTCCCGGGACCGCCAATTCACCCCTCCACTTT
TRBV7-3	TRBJ2-5	TRBD2	-	CASSSQRGAHETQYF	TGTGCCAGCAGCTCACAGCGGGGAGCCCACGAGACCCAGTACTTC
TRBV5-1	TRBJ2-5	TRBD2	few	CASSRLAGEGQETQYF	TGCGCCAGCAGCCGACTAGCGGGGGAGGGCCAAGAGACCCAGTACTTC
TRBV30	TRBJ2-5	TRBD1	-	CAWSDPRTGGLETQYF	TGTGCCTGGAGTGACCCAAGGACAGGGGGCTTAGAGACCCAGTACTTC
TRBV29-1	TRBJ1-3	-	-	CSVLLGTWGNTIYF	TGCAGCGTTTTATTAGGGACCTGGGGAAACACCATATATTTT
TRBV4-1	TRBJ2-7	-	once	CASSLSSDLSYEQYF	TGCGCCAGCAGCCTATCCTCGGACCTCTCCTACGAGCAGTACTTC
TRBV5-4	TRBJ2-5	TRBD1	-	CASSLEGTDQETQYF	TGTGCCAGCAGCTTGGAGGGGACAGACCAAGAGACCCAGTACTTC
TRBV12-5	TRBJ1-5	-	once	CASSVGMSNQPQHF	TGTGCTAGTAGCGTAGGTATGAGCAATCAGCCCCAGCATTTT
TRBV7-2	TRBJ2-6	-	-	CASSLAVFGSGANVLTF	TGTGCCAGCAGCTTAGCGGTGTTTGGCTCTGGGGCCAACGTCCTGACTTTC
TRBV30	TRBJ1-4	-	few	CAWSESRAPWEKLFF	TGTGCCTGGAGTGAATCAAGGGCGCCATGGGAAAAACTGTTTTTT
TRBV7-2	TRBJ2-3	-	-	CASSSALSDSDTQYF	TGTGCCAGCAGCTCGGCCCTTAGTGACTCAGATACGCAGTATTTT
TRBV7-8	TRBJ2-5	-	-	CASSLGHRETQYF	TGTGCCAGCAGCTTAGGACACAGAGAGACCCAGTACTTC
TRBV5-1	TRBJ2-1	-	-	CASSLSFGVVNEQFF	TGCGCCAGCAGCTTGTCATTCGGGGTTGTCAATGAGCAGTTCTTC
TRBV7-2	TRBJ2-7	TRBD1	-	CASRQGNEQYF	TGTGCCAGTAGACAGGGCAACGAGCAGTACTTC
TRBV5-1	TRBJ1-2	TRBD1	-	CASSPPGQEDYGYTF	TGCGCCAGCAGCCCACCGGGACAGGAGGACTATGGCTACACCTTC
TRBV7-8	TRBJ1-6	-	-	CASSLSAGDASPLHF	TGTGCCAGCAGCTTATCGGCGGGGGATGCTTCACCCCTCCACTTT
TRBV6-5	TRBJ2-3	TRBD1	many	CASRSGTGGTDTQYF	TGTGCCAGCAGGTCCGGGACAGGGGGCACAGATACGCAGTATTTT
TRBV6-1	TRBJ2-5	-	-	CASSERGTGGAAQYF	TGTGCCAGCAGTGAAAGGGGGACTGGAGGTGCGGCCCAGTACTTC
TRBV6-1	TRBJ1-2	-	-	CASSSSREAYGYTF	TGTGCCAGCAGTTCCAGCAGGGAAGCCTATGGCTACACCTTC
TRBV30	TRBJ2-3	TRBD1	many	CAWGSTGTGGAGTQYF	TGTGCCTGGGGAAGTACGGGGACAGGGGGCGCGGGTACGCAGTATTTT
TRBV28	TRBJ1-5	TRBD1	-	CASRRTGGHSNQPQHF	TGTGCCAGCCGAAGGACAGGGGGCCATAGCAATCAGCCCCAGCATTTT
TRBV2	TRBJ2-2	-	-	CASSELAYTGELFF	TGTGCCAGCAGTGAATTAGCGTACACCGGGGAGCTGTTTTTT
TRBV7-9	TRBJ1-6	-	-	CASSRIRESPLHF	TGTGCCAGCAGCCGTATTAGAGAGTCGCCCCTCCACTTT
TRBV6-1	TRBJ2-7	-	-	CASREVSYEQYF	TGTGCCAGCAGGGAGGTATCCTACGAGCAGTACTTC
TRBV4-3	TRBJ1-2	-	-	CASSQDTGYGYTF	TGCGCCAGCAGCCAAGATACAGGGTATGGCTACACCTTC
TRBV28	TRBJ2-7	TRBD1	-	CASHRGPNYEQYF	TGTGCCAGCCACAGGGGGCCCAACTACGAGCAGTACTTC
TRBV6-7	TRBJ1-1	-	-	CASSHDRALGLYTEAFF	TGTGCCAGCAGTCACGACCGGGCCCTAGGGTTGTACACTGAAGCTTTCTTT
TRBV19	TRBJ1-4	-	-	CASSYWEGTNEKLFF	TGTGCCAGTAGTTATTGGGAGGGGACTAATGAAAAACTGTTTTTT
TRBV5-1	TRBJ2-7	TRBD2	-	CASTLVGGAEQYF	TGCGCCAGCACCTTGGTGGGAGGGGCCGAGCAGTACTTC
TRBV7-8	TRBJ2-3	TRBD1	-	CASSAGQGAGDTQYF	TGTGCCAGCAGCGCGGGACAGGGAGCGGGAGATACGCAGTATTTT
TRBV9	TRBJ2-2	TRBD1	few	CASSGTGPMSNTGELFF	TGTGCCAGCAGCGGGACAGGCCCCATGTCGAACACCGGGGAGCTGTTTTTT